This T cell receptor (beta chain) was identified in a study of T cells in Graves' hyperthyroidism and ophthalmopathy. TCR beta CDR3 regions were amplified from RNA transcripts. First-round RT-PCR with HTBI primers amplified the TCR CDR3 region. From the multiplex PCR reads, TCRdb called clonotypes with MiXCR, one entry per CDR3 protein. Counted here are 210,000 or so distinct CDR3 sequences, approximately 17% occurring once; the ten biggest clones make up around 52%. The CDR3 has 16 amino acids. Trimming removed 5 bases at V and 0 bases at J, with 15 bases between. Germline lookup yields CDR1 SGHTA and CDR2 FQGTGA.

This TCR was recovered from a man aged 45-60 years with Graves' hyperthyroidism. This chain joins TRBV7-3 and TRBJ2-3; TRBD2 is a possible D gene (5 bases). Sequencing was done on a sample of blood. CDR3: CASSPVLGGSTDTQYF. The CDR3, as DNA: TGTGCCAGCAGCCCGGTCCTGGGCGGGAGCACAGATACGCAGTATTTT.